The 12 T cell receptor beta chains below all came from one sample that was sequenced in a study of blood T cell repertoires in COVID-19. Some clones are missing from TCRdb's copy, which holds only in-frame ones; the method was immunoSEQ multiplex PCR. Seen here are tens of thousands of clones, 70% to 90% observed once, and the top ten hold around 12%. Input material: peripheral blood. These receptors were taken from a man aged 65-85 years with active or convalescent COVID-19.

This clone has just one count. The chain employs TRBV29-1 and TRBJ1-1, with a tentative D call TRBD1 (5 bases). Germline V gene lookup returns CDR1 SQVTM and CDR2 ANQGSEA. Trimming took 3 bases from V and 1 from J, leaving 6 bases between them. There are 12 residues in the CDR3. For the CDR3, the DNA is TGCAGCGTTGAGGGGGGGAACACTGAAGCTTTCTTT. Translating it yields CSVEGGNTEAFF.

V and J are TRBV19 and TRBJ2-2; D perhaps matches TRBD1 (5 bases). The germline V gene encodes CDR1 LNHDA and CDR2 SQIVND (reference sequence). Trimming pared 1 base from V and 5 bases from J, leaving 8 bases between. The CDR3 consists of 14 residues. The CDR3 here is CASSIVGETGELFF. CDR3 in DNA: TGTGCCAGTAGTATAGTAGGGGAAACCGGGGAGCTGTTTTTT.

This chain joins TRBV5-6 and TRBJ1-6; maybe TRBD1 (6 bases). Germline lookup yields CDR1 SGHDT and CDR2 YYEEEE. There are 14 residues in the CDR3. The V end was cut by 4 bases, the J end by 9 bases, with 14 bases between. The CDR3 loop is CASSRVRGVSPLHF. In DNA, the CDR3 is TGTGCCAGCAGCCGCGTCAGGGGAGTTTCACCCCTCCACTTT.

The CDR3 spells CASSLGGGPNTEAFF. The CDR3 DNA reads TGTGCCAGCAGTTTAGGTGGGGGCCCGAACACTGAAGCTTTCTTT. The V gene is TRBV27, the J gene TRBJ1-1; D perhaps matches TRBD1 (6 bases). Germline V gene data show CDR1 as MNHEY and CDR2 as SMNVEV (reference sequence). The CDR3 has 15 residues. The V end was cut by 2 bases, the J end by 1 base, with 11 bases between.

The V gene is TRBV5-5, the J gene TRBJ2-7; 10 positions agree with TRBD1. The CDR3 sequence is 14 residues long. The V segment lost 8 bases and the J segment 2 bases; nucleotides outside the gene matches: 7. Germline V gene lookup returns CDR1 SGHKS and CDR2 YYEKEE (reference sequence). DNA for the CDR3: TGTGCCAGTGAACCGGGACAGGGGACCTACGAGCAGTACTTC. Encoded protein: CASEPGQGTYEQYF.

The chain employs TRBV4-3 and TRBJ1-1; D is perhaps TRBD1 (6 bases). CDR1 is LGHNA and CDR2 is YSLEER in the germline V gene. The CDR3 runs to 14 residues. V lost 5 bases to trimming and J lost 1 base, with 11 bases between them. The CDR3 here is CASSTQQGNTEAFF. Written as DNA, the CDR3 is TGCGCCAGCAGCACACAACAGGGGAACACTGAAGCTTTCTTT.

In DNA, the CDR3 is TGTGCCATCAGTGAGTCCAGGGGTTGGACCTATGGCTACACCTTC. Protein sequence: CAISESRGWTYGYTF. This chain connects TRBV10-3 to TRBJ1-2, with D maybe TRBD1 (6 bases). There are 15 residues in the CDR3. The germline V gene encodes CDR1 ENHRY and CDR2 SYGVKD. Trimming took 0 bases from V and 4 from J, leaving 12 bases between them.

The chain recombines TRBV4-1 with TRBJ1-4, with D perhaps TRBD1 (6 bases). Germline CDR1 reads MGHRA; CDR2 reads YSYEKL. The germline V and J ends were trimmed by 3 bases and 5 bases, with 19 bases remaining between them. The CDR3 length is 17 residues. The CDR3 DNA sequence: TGCGCCAGCAGCCACCTCCTTACCGGGACACCAAATGAAAAACTGTTTTTT. Its protein product is CASSHLLTGTPNEKLFF.

This clone was observed a few times. The chain is built from TRBV4-1 and TRBJ2-5; unclear D gene. This CDR3 has 15 amino acids. V was pared by 4 bases and J by 5 bases, with 17 bases between. Germline values: CDR1 MGHRA, CDR2 YSYEKL. CDR3 region: CASSLSRAIGETQYF. In nucleotides, the CDR3 is TGCGCCAGCAGCCTTTCCCGAGCGATCGGGGAGACCCAGTACTTC.

This rearrangement joins TRBV10-3 to TRBJ1-2; possible D gene TRBD1, 6 bases. Per the germline V gene, CDR1 is ENHRY and CDR2 is SYGVKD. V lost 10 bases and J lost 6, with 15 bases in between. The CDR3 loop spans 12 amino acids. Written as DNA, the CDR3 is TGTGCCACCGTTGCGTCAGGGGATGGCTACACCTTC. Amino acids: CATVASGDGYTF.

The V gene is TRBV7-2, the J gene TRBJ2-5; D may be TRBD2 (5 bases). The V and J ends lost 5 bases and 7 bases respectively, with 20 bases between them. This CDR3 has 15 amino acids. The V gene's germline CDR1 is SGHTA and CDR2 FQGNSA. The CDR3 DNA sequence: TGTGCCAGCAGCCCCCCGGTCGGGGTGCGCGGGACCCAGTACTTC. Protein product: CASSPPVGVRGTQYF.

The chain combines TRBV7-2 with TRBJ1-5; D perhaps matches TRBD1 (5 bases). The CDR3 has 14 amino acids. Trimming stripped 3 bases from V and 4 bases from J, with 10 bases between. Germline loops: CDR1 SGHTA, CDR2 FQGNSA. The CDR3 sequence is CASSLQGWNQPQHF. DNA of the CDR3: TGTGCCAGCAGCTTGCAGGGATGGAATCAGCCCCAGCATTTT.